This is a list of T cell receptor beta chains from one sample in a study of early T cells in non-severe SARS-CoV-2 infection. TCRdb reprocessed the 5' RACE reads with MiXCR, giving one entry per CDR3 protein. The table has roughly 71,000 distinct CDR3 sequences, approximately 13% seen once. Sequencing was performed on whole blood. The receptor source for this set is an adult who was a healthcare worker with PCR-confirmed SARS-CoV-2 infection or an uninfected control (not recorded which). Both conserved end residues are part of each CDR3. A D gene is named only where the DNA matches it firmly. The size field is filled for only some rows; it gives once, few, many or a size class.

CASSAPGLAGELHEQYF	TGTGCCAGCAGCGCACCGGGACTAGCGGGAGAACTCCACGAGCAGTACTTC	TRBV7-2	TRBJ2-7	many	TRBD2
CASSQTLNRGEEQYF	TGTGCCAGCAGCCAAACGCTCAACAGGGGAGAGGAGCAGTACTTC	TRBV4-2	TRBJ2-7	.	TRBD1
CASSSDANVLTF	TGCGCCAGCAGCTCGGACGCCAACGTCCTGACTTTC	TRBV5-1	TRBJ2-6	many	.
CSARLTGTLQNEQFF	TGCAGTGCTAGGCTTACCGGGACCCTTCAGAATGAGCAGTTCTTC	TRBV20-1	TRBJ2-1	.	.
CSVGGAVGELFF	TGCAGCGTGGGAGGAGCGGTCGGGGAGCTGTTTTTT	TRBV29-1	TRBJ2-2	.	.
CSPRGVYTDTQYF	TGCAGCCCGAGGGGGGTTTACACAGATACGCAGTATTTT	TRBV20-1	TRBJ2-3	.	.
CASSPTGGLQPQHF	TGTGCCAGCAGTCCCACAGGGGGCTTACAGCCCCAGCATTTT	TRBV12-3/TRBV12-4	TRBJ1-5	many	TRBD1
CASSQELWRRAYGYTF	TGCGCCAGCAGCCAAGAACTGTGGAGGCGCGCCTATGGCTACACCTTC	TRBV4-1	TRBJ1-2	many	.
CASSPAARATYNSPLHF	TGTGCCAGCAGCCCTGCCGCCAGGGCAACCTATAATTCACCCCTCCACTTT	TRBV7-6	TRBJ1-6	.	.
CASSQDLRQGRSPLHF	TGTGCCAGCAGCCAAGATTTGAGACAGGGGAGATCACCCCTCCACTTT	TRBV3-1	TRBJ1-6	many	TRBD1
CSVEGSFPETF	TGCAGCGTTGAAGGCTCATTCCCAGAGACTTTT	TRBV29-1	TRBJ2-3	.	.
CASGSGGYPLITDTQYF	TGTGCTAGTGGTTCCGGGGGGTACCCACTAATTACAGATACGCAGTATTTT	TRBV12-5	TRBJ2-3	many	TRBD2
CASSYRQGRAFF	TGTGCCAGCAGCTACCGACAGGGGAGGGCTTTCTTT	TRBV7-2	TRBJ1-1	few	TRBD1
CASRLPGRADTQYF	TGTGCCAGCAGGCTCCCGGGAAGGGCAGATACGCAGTATTTT	TRBV5-4	TRBJ2-3	few	.
CASSLGVGVAGGFTDTQYF	TGTGCCAGCAGTTTGGGTGTCGGGGTAGCGGGAGGATTCACAGATACGCAGTATTTT	TRBV12-3/TRBV12-4	TRBJ2-3	many	TRBD2
CASSLAGTEKETQYF	TGCGCCAGCAGCTTGGCCGGGACAGAGAAAGAGACCCAGTACTTC	TRBV5-1	TRBJ2-5	many	TRBD1
CASSPDPNTGELFF	TGTGCCAGCTCACCGGACCCGAACACCGGGGAGCTGTTTTTT	TRBV18	TRBJ2-2	many	.
CATSNGQGGEQYF	TGTGCCACCAGCAACGGACAGGGGGGCGAGCAGTACTTC	TRBV15	TRBJ2-7	many	TRBD1
CSVLTSGGPKNIQYF	TGCAGCGTTCTGACTAGCGGGGGGCCGAAAAACATTCAGTACTTC	TRBV29-1	TRBJ2-4	many	TRBD2
CASSQDLGGPSTDTQYF	TGCGCCAGCAGCCAAGATCTGGGCGGACCTAGCACAGATACGCAGTATTTT	TRBV4-3	TRBJ2-3	once	.